This T cell receptor beta chain was profiled in a study of identical twins. This clonotype was seen only a few times. V lost 1 base and J lost 3, with 9 bases in between. Germline V gives CDR1 MGHRA, CDR2 YSYEKL. The CDR3 runs 14 residues. cDNA carried unique molecular identifiers, and a universal primer site was added by template switching. TCRdb itself ran the 5' RACE reads through MiXCR, one entry per CDR3 protein. The sample lists about 460,000 distinct CDR3 sequences, over 12% occurring once. The same data also went into a second study, on yellow fever vaccine responses in identical twins.

The sequence came from a woman aged 18 to 35 in good health. Material: CD4+ T cells sorted from blood. The genes are TRBV4-1 and TRBJ1-1; D unresolved. The chain's CDR3 is CASSQVSLDTEAFF. The CDR3, as DNA: TGCGCCAGCAGCCAAGTCAGCCTAGACACTGAAGCTTTCTTT.